This T cell receptor beta chain was observed in a study of T-cell memory formation after mild COVID-19. Trimming took 2 bases from V and 4 from J; bases not matched to a gene: 8. CDR1 and CDR2 from the germline V gene are SGHTA and FQGNSA. This CDR3 is 15 amino acids long. TCRdb re-analysed the 5' RACE reads in MiXCR, keeping a single row per CDR3 protein. The data contain roughly 410,000 distinct CDR3 sequences, about 24% of them singletons. This clonotype was picked up a small number of times. The chain combines TRBV7-2 with TRBJ2-7; 7 bases are shared with TRBD2. The sequencing sample was made of PBMCs or a T cell subset sorted from them (not recorded which). The receptor was derived from an adult woman who had mild COVID-19 (a few samples of this study predate the infection). Cell type and time point are not known. The CDR3 here is CASSLTAGVIYEQYF. CDR3 coding DNA: TGTGCCAGCAGCTTAACTGCGGGAGTTATTTACGAGCAGTACTTC.